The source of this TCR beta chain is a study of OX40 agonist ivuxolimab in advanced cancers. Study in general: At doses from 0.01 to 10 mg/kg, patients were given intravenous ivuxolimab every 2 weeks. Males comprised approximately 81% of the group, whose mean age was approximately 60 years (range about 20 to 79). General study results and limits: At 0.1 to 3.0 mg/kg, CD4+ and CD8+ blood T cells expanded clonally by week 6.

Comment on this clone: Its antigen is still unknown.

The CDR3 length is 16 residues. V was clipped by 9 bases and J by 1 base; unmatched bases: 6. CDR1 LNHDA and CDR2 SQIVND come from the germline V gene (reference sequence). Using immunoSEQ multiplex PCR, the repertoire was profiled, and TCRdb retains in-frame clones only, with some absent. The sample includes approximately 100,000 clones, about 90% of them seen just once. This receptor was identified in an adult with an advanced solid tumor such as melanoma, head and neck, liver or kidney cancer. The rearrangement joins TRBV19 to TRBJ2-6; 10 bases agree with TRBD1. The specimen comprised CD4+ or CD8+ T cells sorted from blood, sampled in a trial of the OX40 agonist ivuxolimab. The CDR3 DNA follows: TGTGCCAGCCGGGACAGGGGATCGTCTGGGGCCAACGTCCTGACTTTC. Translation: CASRDRGSSGANVLTF.